This TCR beta chain derives from a study of blood T cell repertoires in COVID-19. About the study: Sites in the United States, Italy and Spain provided acute and convalescent COVID-19 samples. Sources were T cells, B-cell-depleted T cells, or PBMCs; the material itself was cDNA or gDNA.

In the case of this clone: Other DNA sequences within the sample encode an identical CDR3.

The CDR3 contains 14 residues. CDR1 and CDR2 from the germline V gene are LNHDA and SQIVND (reference sequence). With 3 bases clipped from V and 5 bases from J, the junction kept 5 bases outside the gene matches. Authors' analysis steps: Cell counts per sample came from amplifying reference gene primers. Profiled with immunoSEQ multiplex PCR; TCRdb holds only in-frame clones, not every one. V, J and clone size are taken as reported in that table, and D and trimming were inferred from the DNA itself. The sample holds approximately 270,000 clones; less than 95% are singletons and the top ten take approximately 3%. Everyone who took part was roughly 18 to 89 years old, and they came from over 20 US areas.

Material: PBMCs or T cells enriched from blood (not recorded which). This sequence originates from a man aged 35 to 55 who had been exposed to COVID-19. The chain employs TRBV19 and TRBJ1-1; 8 bases agree with TRBD1. CDR3 in DNA: TGTGCCAGTAGTATTCAGGGGGCAGGGACTGAAGCTTTCTTT. It encodes CASSIQGAGTEAFF.